Listed here are 4 T cell receptor beta chains from one sample, sequenced in a study of neoadjuvant anti-PD-1 for oral cavity cancer. TCRdb's copy holds only in-frame clones and misses some; the assay was immunoSEQ multiplex PCR. The data contain under 15,000 clones, approximately 70% of them singletons. This sample comprised PBMCs, obtained before nivolumab (anti-PD-1) treatment. Receptors were obtained from a person between 35 and 79 years old with oral cavity squamous cell carcinoma.

This sequence joins TRBV21-1 and TRBJ2-7; the table assigns TRBD2, which was not confirmed against the DNA. TRBV21-1 is described as a pseudogene. This CDR3 spans 9 amino acids. CDR3 nucleotides: TGTGCCAGCACGGGGGAGCAGTACTTC. It codes for CASTGEQYF.

This clone was seen a handful of times. V usage is TRBV11-1 and J usage is TRBJ2-7; TRBD1 agrees at 7 bases. Germline-derived CDR1 and CDR2 are SGHAT and FQDESV (reference sequence). The trim removed 4 bases at V and 4 bases at J, leaving 7 bases unmatched. The CDR3 runs 14 residues. CDR3 residues: CASSSYRGKYEQYF. The DNA of the CDR3 is TGTGCCAGCAGCTCCTACAGGGGCAAGTACGAGCAGTACTTC.

The genes are TRBV30 and TRBJ2-3; D not resolved. Germline V gene lookup returns CDR1 GTSNPN and CDR2 SVGIG (reference sequence). This CDR3 has 11 residues. The V and J ends lost 5 bases and 4 bases respectively, with 7 bases between them. The CDR3 loop reads CAWAGADTQYF. CDR3 coding DNA: TGTGCCTGGGCTGGGGCAGATACGCAGTATTTT.

This clone was found once. This chain links TRBV29-1 with TRBJ2-7; D may be TRBD2 (5 bases). Germline V gene lookup returns CDR1 SQVTM and CDR2 ANQGSEA. The CDR3 has 14 residues. V was cut by 5 bases and J by 3 bases, with 17 bases left in between. The CDR3 sequence: CSVLLEGGVYEQYF. The CDR3 DNA follows: TGCAGCGTTCTTCTTGAGGGCGGAGTCTACGAGCAGTACTTC.